The 20 T cell receptor beta chains listed next were all sequenced from one sample in a study of identical twins. TCRdb reprocessed the 5' RACE reads with MiXCR, giving one entry per CDR3 protein. The table lists 420,000 or so distinct CDR3 sequences, about a fifth of them singletons. Input material: naive T cells sorted from blood. The source is a man aged 45 to 65 in good health.

The rearrangement joins TRBV5-1 to TRBJ2-7, with D tentatively TRBD2 (6 bases). The CDR3 loop spans 16 amino acids. V lost 5 bases and J 9 bases, leaving 27 bases between the germline ends. Germline V gene lookup returns CDR1 SGHRS and CDR2 YFSETQ. The CDR3 nucleotides are TGCGCCAGCAGTAGGGAGCCGAGTGGGGCCGGGAGTTGGCAGTACTTC. Translating it yields CASSREPSGAGSWQYF.

The table lists this clonotype with many counts. The J gene is TRBJ2-1, the V gene TRBV29-1, with D perhaps assigned TRBD1 or TRBD2 (5 bases each). The V and J ends lost 6 bases and 6 bases respectively, with 27 bases between them. The CDR3 runs 17 residues. Per the germline V gene, CDR1 is SQVTM and CDR2 is ANQGSEA. CDR3 in amino acids: CSVDTFRPENGGNEQFF. In nucleotides, the CDR3 is TGCAGCGTAGATACCTTCCGGCCAGAAAATGGGGGCAATGAGCAGTTCTTC.

This clonotype has at least ten counts. The rearrangement links TRBV5-1 to TRBJ2-7; 8 bases agree with TRBD2. The junction had 7 bases not matched to a gene; V was cut back by 3 bases and J by 2 bases. The germline CDR1 and CDR2 sequences are SGHRS and YFSETQ. The CDR3 runs to 15 residues. The CDR3 spells CASSSSGGTAYEQYF. The CDR3 DNA reads TGCGCCAGCAGCTCTTCGGGGGGGACCGCCTACGAGCAGTACTTC.

V is TRBV7-9 and J is TRBJ2-2, with 8 bases fitting TRBD1. J was trimmed by 4 bases and V by 3 bases; bases with no gene match: 10. Germline CDR1 reads SEHNR; CDR2 reads FQNEAQ (reference sequence). The CDR3 consists of 17 residues. This CDR3 reads CASSLSGTGRFTGELFF. CDR3 in DNA: TGTGCCAGCAGCTTGTCAGGGACAGGTCGCTTCACCGGGGAGCTGTTTTTT. Drawing the rest from reference TRBV7-9 and TRBJ2-2, the complete variable domain is DTGVSQNPRHKITKRGQNVTFRCDPISEHNRLYWYRQTLGQGPEFLTYFQNEAQLEKSRLLSDRFSAERPKGSFSTLEIQRTEQGDSAMYLCASSLSGTGRFTGELFFGEGSRLTVL.

This clonotype appeared a few times. The chain uses TRBV29-1 and TRBJ2-5, with D hard to call. V lost 8 bases, J lost 1 base, and 11 bases lay in between. The CDR3 length is 12 residues. CDR1 and CDR2 from the germline V gene are SQVTM and ANQGSEA. CDR3 DNA sequence: TGCAGCCCGATGTCGGCCCAAGAGACCCAGTACTTC. Its protein is CSPMSAQETQYF.

This clonotype appeared a few times. V is TRBV6-1 and J is TRBJ1-2; D possibly corresponds to TRBD1 (6 bases). CDR1 and CDR2 (germline): MNHNS, SASEGT. The CDR3 extends over 15 amino acids. Trimming shortened V by 4 bases and J by 4 bases, and 16 bases separated the two germline ends. CDR3 region: CASSAAPTGTYGYTF. CDR3 DNA: TGTGCCAGCAGTGCGGCGCCAACAGGGACCTATGGCTACACCTTC.

This clonotype was found many times. The rearrangement joins TRBV27 to TRBJ2-7, with 11 bases lining up with TRBD2. CDR3 size: 15 residues. Looked up from germline, CDR1 is MNHEY and CDR2 is SMNVEV (reference sequence). Germline trimming cut 5 bases from V and 7 bases from J; bases unmatched to any gene: 10. CDR3 amino acids: CASSRGTSGMREQYF. DNA for the CDR3: TGTGCCAGCAGTCGTGGGACTAGCGGTATGAGAGAGCAGTACTTC.

This clonotype has ten or more counts. V is TRBV20-1 and J is TRBJ2-7; no reliable D call. V was cut by 3 bases and J by 6 bases, with 15 bases left in between. The CDR3 has 13 residues. Germline-derived CDR1 and CDR2 are DFQATT and SNEGSKA (reference sequence). CDR3 amino acids: CSASSPAFSEQYF. As DNA, the CDR3 is TGCAGTGCTAGCTCGCCGGCTTTTTCCGAGCAGTACTTC.

This clonotype was seen only a few times. The rearrangement uses TRBV20-1 and TRBJ1-1; a weak D match, TRBD1 (5 bases). The CDR3 extends over 13 amino acids. V lost 6 bases to trimming and J lost 3 bases, with 14 bases between them. CDR1 is DFQATT, CDR2 SNEGSKA, per germline (reference sequence). CDR3 loop: CSANQGVDTEAFF. CDR3 in DNA: TGCAGTGCCAATCAGGGTGTAGACACTGAAGCTTTCTTT.

The chain joins TRBV18 to TRBJ2-7; D call uncertain. CDR1 is KGHSH and CDR2 is LQKENI in the germline V gene. Deletions cut 2 bases from V and 5 bases from J, with 10 bases between. CDR3 length equals 13 residues. The CDR3 DNA reads TGTGCCAGCTCACCAAATTTTGGGGACGAGCAGTACTTC. Translated, it gives CASSPNFGDEQYF.

In this sample, this clonotype turned up many times. This rearrangement joins TRBV6-5 to TRBJ2-1; 7 bases align to TRBD1. There are 15 residues in the CDR3. The junction had 6 bases not matched to a gene; V was cut back by 2 bases and J by 5 bases. Germline loops: CDR1 MNHEY, CDR2 SVGAGI. The CDR3 DNA reads TGTGCCAGCAGTTACATCCAGGGGGTTAACAATGAGCAGTTCTTC. Translation gives CASSYIQGVNNEQFF.

The rearrangement joins TRBV7-3 to TRBJ2-2; tentatively, D is TRBD1 (6 bases). The germline CDR1 and CDR2 sequences are SGHTA and FQGTGA. Trimming took 6 bases from V and 2 from J, leaving 10 bases between them. The CDR3 runs 14 residues. Here the CDR3 DNA reads TGTGCCAGCAGTTACAGGGTTAACACCGGGGAGCTGTTTTTT. The encoded protein is CASSYRVNTGELFF.

The table lists this clonotype with a few counts. The V call is TRBV20-1, the J call TRBJ2-5, with 7 bases aligning to TRBD2. Looked up from germline, CDR1 is DFQATT and CDR2 is SNEGSKA (reference sequence). Trimming removed 5 bases from V and 5 bases from J; junction bases left unmatched: 11. This CDR3 is 14 amino acids long. Here the CDR3 reads CSAVSGGGGETQYF. The CDR3 nucleotides are TGCAGTGCTGTTTCGGGGGGTGGTGGGGAGACCCAGTACTTC.

This clonotype appeared many times. The chain joins TRBV10-3 to TRBJ1-2, with a weak D call TRBD1 (5 bases). The CDR3 length is 14 residues. Trimming removed 4 bases at V and 8 bases at J, with 17 bases between. The germline V gene encodes CDR1 ENHRY and CDR2 SYGVKD. The CDR3 reads CAISARQGSHGYTF. CDR3 in DNA: TGTGCCATCAGTGCACGGCAGGGTTCTCACGGCTACACCTTC.

The sample holds many counts of this clonotype. This chain links TRBV5-6 with TRBJ2-7, with TRBD2 matching 8 bases. Germline trimming cut 1 base from V and 5 bases from J; bases unmatched to any gene: 11. CDR3 length: 16 amino acids. CDR1 is SGHDT, CDR2 YYEEEE, per germline. The CDR3 nucleotides are TGTGCCAGCAGCTTGCCGAGACTAGCGACAAGTAACGAGCAGTACTTC. It codes for CASSLPRLATSNEQYF. Combining the CDR3 with reference TRBV5-6 and TRBJ2-7 gives the whole variable domain DAGVTQSPTHLIKTRGQQVTLRCSPKSGHDTVSWYQQALGQGPQFIFQYYEEEERQRGNFPDRFSGHQFPNYSSELNVNALLLGDSALYLCASSLPRLATSNEQYFGPGTRLTVT.

This clonotype has at least ten counts. DNA for the CDR3: TGTGCCAGCAGCCCCCCGCGGGGGGGCCGGGGTGAGCAGTTCTTC. Translation: CASSPPRGGRGEQFF. The chain recombines TRBV9 with TRBJ2-1, with 9 bases identical to TRBD2. CDR1 is SGDLS and CDR2 is YYNGEE in the germline V gene. This CDR3 has 15 amino acids. V lost 4 bases, J lost 9 bases, and 11 bases stayed unmatched.

This clonotype turned up a few times. V gene TRBV27 combines with J gene TRBJ1-5; D not certain. The V end lost 3 bases, the J end lost 3 bases, and 12 bases lay between the germline ends. Germline loops: CDR1 MNHEY, CDR2 SMNVEV (reference sequence). This CDR3 spans 15 amino acids. The CDR3 loop is CASSFGVPINQPQHF. Written as DNA, the CDR3 is TGTGCCAGCAGTTTTGGGGTCCCGATCAATCAGCCCCAGCATTTT.

This clonotype came up many times. The chain has TRBV20-1 and TRBJ2-7; tentative D call: TRBD1 (6 bases). CDR1 is DFQATT and CDR2 is SNEGSKA in the germline V gene (reference sequence). With 4 bases removed from V and 2 bases from J, the gap between germline ends came to 15 bases. This CDR3 spans 14 amino acids. DNA for the CDR3: TGCAGTGCTAACCCCCCCAACAGGGCCTACGAGCAGTACTTC. Translation gives CSANPPNRAYEQYF.

This clonotype was recorded many times. This chain connects TRBV18 to TRBJ2-7; D gene uncertain. The CDR3 sequence is 13 residues long. CDR1 and CDR2 (germline): KGHSH, LQKENI. The ends were cut back, 4 bases at V and 0 bases at J, with 7 bases in the middle. The CDR3 bases are TGTGCCAGCTCACAGGACCCCTCCTACGAGCAGTACTTC. This translates into CASSQDPSYEQYF.

This clonotype was observed a few times. The chain carries TRBV28 and TRBJ1-6, with D uncertain. Trimming removed 4 bases from V and 4 bases from J, with 26 bases in between. The CDR3 consists of 20 residues. CDR1 and CDR2 from the germline V gene are MDHEN and SYDVKM. CDR3: CASSSPERSQVDIYNSPLHF. DNA of the CDR3: TGTGCCAGCAGTTCGCCTGAACGATCGCAGGTTGATATATATAATTCACCCCTCCACTTT.